The clone carrying this T cell receptor (beta chain) was seen a few times. Here immunoSEQ multiplex PCR was the method, and the copy in TCRdb shows in-frame clones only, minus some. Among over 150,000 clones listed, roughly 88% were seen once. The germline V and J ends were trimmed by 2 bases and 9 bases, with 14 bases remaining between them. This CDR3 comprises 14 residues. Germline lookup yields CDR1 MNHNS and CDR2 SASEGT. The data are from a study of blood T cell repertoires in COVID-19. Whole-study context: Samples representing acute and convalescent COVID-19 were sourced from the United States, Italy and Spain.

The chain links TRBV6-1 to TRBJ2-1, with D possibly being TRBD2 (6 bases). Sequenced material: peripheral blood. This clonotype was sampled from a human donor in a cohort sampled during active COVID-19. The CDR3 sequence is CASSELRELPEQFF. In DNA form, the CDR3 reads TGTGCCAGCAGTGAACTCCGGGAGCTGCCTGAGCAGTTCTTC.